One sample yielded the 13 T cell receptor beta chains listed below, sequenced in a study of identical twins. TCRdb itself ran the 5' RACE reads through MiXCR, one entry per CDR3 protein. The table shows about 500,000 distinct CDR3 sequences, with 14% occurring only once. The same sample was also studied in work on yellow fever vaccine responses in identical twins.

The source material was CD4+ T cells sorted from blood. The receptors here all came from a woman under 30 in good health.

The V call is TRBV7-2, the J call TRBJ2-2, with D hard to call. The germline CDR1 and CDR2 sequences are SGHTA and FQGNSA. V lost 1 base and J 6 bases, leaving 18 bases between the germline ends. The CDR3 runs to 17 residues. As DNA, the CDR3 is TGTGCCAGCAGCTTAGTTTTCGTAGGTTCGGCGCCCGGGGAGCTGTTTTTT. Translating it yields CASSLVFVGSAPGELFF.

This clonotype was seen at least ten times. The rearrangement links TRBV12-3 or TRBV12-4 to TRBJ2-7; maybe TRBD2 (6 bases). This CDR3 comprises 13 residues. Trimming shortened V by 3 bases and J by 4 bases, and 10 bases separated the two germline ends. Here the CDR3 reads CASSLEGLYEQYF. The CDR3 nucleotides read TGTGCCAGCAGTTTGGAGGGGTTGTACGAGCAGTACTTC.

Many counts were recorded for this clonotype. The junction and the germline gene differ at one end; a read error may be behind it. This chain connects TRBV29-1 to TRBJ2-5; TRBD2 matches 7 bases. Germline-derived CDR1 and CDR2 are SQVTM and ANQGSEA. The CDR3 covers 11 residues. The CDR3 protein is CSVGAGEPQYF. For the CDR3, the DNA is TGCAGCGTTGGGGCGGGAGAGCCCCAGTACTTC.

The chain is built from TRBV12-3 or TRBV12-4 and TRBJ2-1, with a weak D call TRBD2 (5 bases). This CDR3 spans 16 amino acids. Trimming left V 2 bases short and J 4 bases short, with 15 bases between. The chain's CDR3 is CASSLIGGKSYNEQFF. The DNA for the CDR3 is TGTGCCAGCAGTTTAATTGGAGGAAAGAGTTACAATGAGCAGTTCTTC.

The J gene is TRBJ1-5, the V gene TRBV7-2; D call uncertain. The CDR3 has 13 amino acids. Trimming took off 5 bases at V and 4 bases at J, with 9 bases between the two ends. Germline loops: CDR1 SGHTA, CDR2 FQGNSA. The CDR3 nucleotides are TGTGCCAGCAGCCATTTGGGGAATCAGCCCCAGCATTTT. It translates to CASSHLGNQPQHF.

This clonotype came up many times. CDR3 sequence reads: CASSPGTRLTGELFF. CDR3 sequence (DNA): TGCGCCAGCAGCCCGGGGACACGCCTCACCGGGGAGCTGTTTTTT. The chain links TRBV5-1 to TRBJ2-2; TRBD1 is a possible D gene (6 bases). The CDR3 length is 15 residues. Germline V gives CDR1 SGHRS, CDR2 YFSETQ. V was pared by 4 bases and J by 4 bases, with 14 bases between. The full variable domain, completed using reference TRBV5-1 and TRBJ2-2, is KAGVTQTPRYLIKTRGQQVTLSCSPISGHRSVSWYQQTPGQGLQFLFEYFSETQRNKGNFPGRFSGRQFSNSRSEMNVSTLELGDSALYLCASSPGTRLTGELFFGEGSRLTVL.

This clonotype turned up a few times. The V call is TRBV11-3, the J call TRBJ2-1; D gene ambiguous. The CDR3 has 12 residues. The V end was cut by 0 bases, the J end by 6 bases, with 3 bases between. Germline CDR1 and CDR2: SGHNT and YENEEA. CDR3 nucleotides: TGTGCCAGCAGCTTAGAGACCAATGAGCAGTTCTTC. Residues: CASSLETNEQFF.

This clonotype was seen more than once but under ten times. The chain has TRBV7-8 and TRBJ1-6; D gene uncertain. There are 16 residues in the CDR3. Trimming took 5 bases from V and 0 from J, leaving 11 bases between them. Germline CDR1 SGHVS, CDR2 FQNEAQ. CDR3 DNA: TGTGCCAGCAGCCCGGGAGGTAGCTCCTATAATTCACCCCTCCACTTT. This translates into CASSPGGSSYNSPLHF.

The genes are TRBV20-1 and TRBJ2-2; the match to TRBD2 covers 11 bases. J lost 6 bases, V lost 3 bases, and 3 bases had no gene match. The CDR3 runs 14 residues. Germline CDR1 reads DFQATT; CDR2 reads SNEGSKA (reference sequence). CDR3 sequence reads: CSARLSGGAGELFF. CDR3 nucleotide sequence: TGCAGTGCTAGGCTTAGCGGGGGGGCCGGGGAGCTGTTTTTT.

This clonotype was seen a handful of times. This chain links TRBV6-1 with TRBJ1-5; 8 nucleotides match TRBD1. The germline CDR1 and CDR2 sequences are MNHNS and SASEGT. The CDR3 length is 13 residues. The V and J ends lost 9 bases and 6 bases, in that order; junction bases with no gene match: 7. The CDR3 region has the DNA TGTGCCAGTGGTGACAGGGGAACTCAGCCCCAGCATTTT. The encoded protein is CASGDRGTQPQHF.

As regards this clonotype: A single base separates this from a much larger clone, so it may be a read error. The rearrangement joins TRBV6-1 to TRBJ2-1, with 9 positions matching TRBD2. Germline CDR1 reads MNHNS; CDR2 reads SASEGT. Trimming at V came to 6 bases and at J to 5 bases, leaving 5 bases not matched to a gene. The CDR3 covers 14 residues. CDR3 coding DNA: TGTGCCAGCAGCAAGACTAGCGGAAACAATGAGCAGTTCTTC. It yields the protein CASSKTSGNNEQFF.

There are many counts of this clonotype. This rearrangement joins TRBV12-3 or TRBV12-4 to TRBJ1-3, with D maybe TRBD1 (6 bases). Trimming cost V 5 bases and J 3 bases, with 14 bases left between them. There are 15 residues in the CDR3. The CDR3 reads CASSPQGGGGNTIYF. As DNA, the CDR3 is TGTGCCAGCAGTCCGCAAGGAGGGGGTGGAAACACCATATATTTT.

The chain joins TRBV28 to TRBJ2-2; a weak D match, TRBD1 (6 bases). The CDR3 totals 14 residues. Germline V gene data show CDR1 as MDHEN and CDR2 as SYDVKM. Trimming took off 5 bases at V and 7 bases at J, with 14 bases between the two ends. The CDR3 bases are TGTGCCAGCAGTACAGGGAACAAGATCGGGGAGCTGTTTTTT. Amino acids: CASSTGNKIGELFF.